The rows below give T cell receptor beta chains drawn from one sample of a study of blood T cells in healthy people across ages. TCRdb ran MiXCR on the 5' RACE reads and lists one entry per CDR3 protein. The table records about 1.8 million distinct CDR3 sequences, less than 50% of them present only once. The source material was blood. All receptors come from a woman aged 40 to 49 in good health. Both conserved end residues are part of each CDR3. D genes are given only for firm matches. The size entry is marked missing in some rows and otherwise reads once, few, many or a size class.

size	D	V	J	DNA	CDR3
few	.	TRBV6-5	TRBJ1-4	TGTGCCAGCAGTCAAACGGGGGGGGTTAATGAAAAACTGTTTTTT	CASSQTGGVNEKLFF
.	.	TRBV9	TRBJ2-3	TGTGCCCGCAGCCCCAGCTTCTCAGATACGCAGTATTTT	CARSPSFSDTQYF
.	TRBD1	TRBV29-1	TRBJ2-1	TGCAGCGTAACGGGACAGGGGTACAATGAGCAGTTCTTC	CSVTGQGYNEQFF
.	.	TRBV27	TRBJ1-2	TGTGCCAGCAGTTTATCTCTACGAAGGGGACGATATGGCTACACCTTC	CASSLSLRRGRYGYTF
.	.	TRBV7-9	TRBJ1-2	TGTGCCAGCAGCGCCGGACAGCCCTATGGCTACACCTTC	CASSAGQPYGYTF
.	.	TRBV9	TRBJ2-1	TGTGCCAGCGCGCCCCAGGGGAACATTTACAATGAGCAGTTCTTC	CASAPQGNIYNEQFF
few	TRBD1	TRBV29-1	TRBJ2-7	TGCAGCGTTGAAGCCGACAGGGGCTACGAGCAGTACTTC	CSVEADRGYEQYF
.	TRBD1	TRBV19	TRBJ2-7	TGTGCCAGTAGTCCCTCACAGGGGGCATTGACCTACGAGCAGTACTTC	CASSPSQGALTYEQYF
.	TRBD2	TRBV20-1	TRBJ2-3	TGCAGTGCCCGTATCACCCAGGCTAGCGGGGGCGCAGATACGCAGTATTTT	CSARITQASGGADTQYF
.	.	TRBV6-1	TRBJ1-2	TGTGCCAGCAGTGAAGGCGTAGGACGGGACTATGGCTACACCTTC	CASSEGVGRDYGYTF